This T cell receptor (beta chain) was sequenced during a study of beta chain features in type 1 diabetes. The study, taken as a whole, reports: Researchers report that Type 1 diabetes patients had moderately but significantly shorter TCRB CDR3s across all four CD4+ subsets.

This clone came up a few times. The antigen remains undetermined. The CDR3 runs 13 residues. Trimming removed 5 bases from V and 7 bases from J; junction bases left unmatched: 5. Germline assignment: CDR1 MNHNY and CDR2 SVGAGI (reference sequence). Every bit of the isolated RNA underwent reverse transcription, so sequencing read expressed TCRB transcripts. Profiling relied on immunoSEQ multiplex PCR, and the TCRdb table lists in-frame clones only, not all of them. The sample has approximately 250,000 clones; approximately 25% are singletons. Sequencing used naive CD4+ T cells from blood. The rearrangement joins TRBV6-6 to TRBJ1-2, with 9 bases matching TRBD1. This clonotype was obtained from a woman aged 25 to 45 with type 1 diabetes. CDR3 DNA sequence: TGTGCCAGCAGTATTGGACAGGGGACTGGCTACACCTTC. It translates to CASSIGQGTGYTF.